A selection of T cell receptor beta chains follows, all from one sample in a study of response to subunit inactivated influenza vaccine. TCRdb processed the RT-PCR reads anew with MiXCR; each CDR3 protein has one entry. The table records around 650,000 distinct CDR3 sequences, about a sixth of them present only once. The sequencing here drew on PBMCs from blood, taken 12 days after vaccination. The receptors were gathered from a man aged 45 to 65 who received an inactivated influenza vaccine. Both conserved end residues are part of each CDR3. D genes are given only for firm matches. Some rows have no size entry. The others give once, few or many, or a class for an expanded clone.

clone_size,d_call,j_call,v_call,cdr3_aa,cdr3_nt
-,-,TRBJ2-1,TRBV12-3/TRBV12-4,CASSLGQGFPYNEQFF,TGTGCCAGCAGTTTAGGGCAGGGGTTCCCCTACAATGAGCAGTTCTTC
-,TRBD2,TRBJ2-1,TRBV7-9,CASSSGTSGRIDEQFF,TGTGCCAGCAGCTCCGGGACTAGCGGGAGAATCGATGAGCAGTTCTTC
few,-,TRBJ2-2,TRBV15,CATSRVPQGRSSGELFF,TGTGCCACCAGCAGAGTGCCCCAGGGGCGATCGTCTGGGGAGCTGTTTTTT
few,-,TRBJ1-5,TRBV20-1,CSAWTNNQPQHF,TGCAGTGCTTGGACAAATAATCAGCCCCAGCATTTT
-,-,TRBJ2-5,TRBV6-2/TRBV6-3,CASSYSTLQGRTQETQYF,TGTGCCAGCAGTTACTCGACCCTTCAAGGGAGAACCCAAGAGACCCAGTACTTC
-,TRBD1,TRBJ1-1,TRBV20-1,CSASPGDRVNTEAFF,TGCAGTGCTAGCCCAGGCGACAGGGTGAACACTGAAGCTTTCTTT
few,-,TRBJ2-2,TRBV4-3,CASSQGLQGSSGELFF,TGCGCCAGCAGCCAAGGGTTACAGGGTTCATCCGGGGAGCTGTTTTTT
-,-,TRBJ2-7,TRBV5-1,CASSLDSVTYEQYF,TGCGCCAGCAGCTTGGACAGTGTAACCTACGAGCAGTACTTC
once,-,TRBJ1-3,TRBV7-6,CASSSLPQETTPNSGNTIYF,TGTGCCAGCAGCTCCCTACCACAGGAGACCACCCCAAACTCTGGAAACACCATATATTTT
few,-,TRBJ1-2,TRBV7-2,CASSPQPIGAGGGYTF,TGTGCCAGCAGCCCCCAGCCCATTGGAGCCGGTGGCGGCTACACCTTC
few,TRBD2,TRBJ2-3,TRBV7-9,CASSPASGGRTDTQYF,TGTGCCAGCAGCCCAGCTAGCGGGGGCCGCACAGATACGCAGTATTTT
-,-,TRBJ1-1,TRBV4-1,CASSQRDRLNTEAFF,TGCGCCAGCAGCCAGCGGGACCGGTTGAACACTGAAGCTTTCTTT
many,-,TRBJ2-5,TRBV7-9,CASSVTGTSNPQYF,TGTGCCAGCAGCGTCACCGGGACATCAAATCCCCAGTACTTC
-,-,TRBJ1-2,TRBV19,CASSIEGNSNYGYTF,TGTGCCAGTAGTATAGAAGGGAACAGTAACTATGGCTACACCTTC
few,TRBD2,TRBJ2-1,TRBV5-1,CASSGIGTSGYNEQFF,TGCGCCAGCAGCGGCATAGGGACTAGCGGTTACAATGAGCAGTTCTTC
few,-,TRBJ2-7,TRBV4-3,CASSPHRDQTYEQYF,TGCGCCAGCAGCCCACACCGGGACCAGACCTACGAGCAGTACTTC
few,-,TRBJ2-5,TRBV6-2/TRBV6-3,CASITRKIIAGKQETQYF,TGTGCCAGCATCACCCGAAAAATTATCGCCGGTAAACAAGAGACCCAGTACTTC
many,-,TRBJ2-1,TRBV4-3,CASSQELAAYNEQFF,TGCGCCAGCAGCCAAGAACTAGCCGCCTACAATGAGCAGTTCTTC
few,-,TRBJ2-1,TRBV4-3,CASSPGLLIYNEQFF,TGCGCCAGCAGCCCCGGACTCCTCATCTACAATGAGCAGTTCTTC
-,TRBD1,TRBJ2-2,TRBV12-3/TRBV12-4,CASSPKGAIAGELFF,TGTGCCAGCAGCCCGAAGGGGGCCATCGCCGGGGAGCTGTTTTTT
once,TRBD2,TRBJ2-3,TRBV19,CASQTASGPGPDTQYF,TGTGCCAGCCAGACCGCTAGCGGGCCGGGGCCAGATACGCAGTATTTT
-,-,TRBJ2-7,TRBV12-3/TRBV12-4,CASSPGPYYEQYF,TGTGCCAGCAGTCCGGGACCGTACTACGAGCAGTACTTC
-,-,TRBJ2-1,TRBV7-2,CASSLLPGREQFF,TGTGCCAGCAGCTTATTACCGGGGAGAGAGCAGTTCTTC
-,TRBD2,TRBJ2-7,TRBV4-1,CASSQVASGGTYEQYF,TGCGCCAGCAGCCAAGTGGCTAGCGGGGGGACCTACGAGCAGTACTTC
-,TRBD1,TRBJ1-2,TRBV6-1,CASTPGRTGGGGYTF,TGTGCCAGCACGCCCGGTAGGACAGGGGGCGGCGGCTACACCTTC
-,TRBD2,TRBJ2-5,TRBV11-2,CASSLHLGGGAGETQYF,TGTGCCAGCAGCTTACATCTTGGCGGGGGGGCGGGAGAGACCCAGTACTTC
-,TRBD1,TRBJ2-2,TRBV5-1,CASRSSGQPNTGELFF,TGCGCCAGCAGATCGTCGGGACAGCCTAACACCGGGGAGCTGTTTTTT
-,-,TRBJ2-3,TRBV2,CASRSGDPTDTQYF,TGTGCCAGCAGAAGTGGGGATCCCACAGATACGCAGTATTTT
-,-,TRBJ2-4,TRBV12-5,CASGLVVRGLAKNIQYF,TGTGCTAGTGGTTTGGTGGTCAGGGGACTAGCCAAAAACATTCAGTACTTC
few,TRBD1,TRBJ1-5,TRBV20-1,CSARTGQGGNQPQHF,TGCAGTGCTAGAACCGGACAGGGCGGCAATCAGCCCCAGCATTTT
-,-,TRBJ2-7,TRBV12-3/TRBV12-4,CASSLATGWYEQYF,TGTGCCAGCAGTTTAGCGACAGGTTGGTACGAGCAGTACTTC
-,-,TRBJ2-3,TRBV29-1,CSVQLHFTDTQYF,TGCAGCGTCCAACTCCATTTCACAGATACGCAGTATTTT
few,-,TRBJ2-1,TRBV10-3,CAISEDSPRYNEQFF,TGTGCCATCAGCGAGGACAGCCCCCGCTACAATGAGCAGTTCTTC
-,TRBD1,TRBJ2-1,TRBV12-5,CASGLATSGQGTYNEQFF,TGTGCTAGTGGTTTGGCAACCTCGGGACAGGGGACCTACAATGAGCAGTTCTTC
-,-,TRBJ1-3,TRBV19,CASSETDSGNTIYF,TGTGCCAGTAGTGAGACCGACTCTGGAAACACCATATATTTT
-,-,TRBJ2-1,TRBV27,CASSFGGENNEQFF,TGTGCCAGCAGTTTTGGTGGGGAGAACAATGAGCAGTTCTTC
few,-,TRBJ1-5,TRBV4-2,CASSQDGQGEQPQHF,TGTGCCAGCAGCCAAGATGGGCAGGGAGAGCAGCCCCAGCATTTT
-,-,TRBJ2-3,TRBV7-7,CASSLGHGPDTQYF,TGTGCTAGCAGCTTAGGGCACGGCCCAGATACGCAGTATTTT
-,TRBD2,TRBJ2-3,TRBV11-1,CASSLAALAGGSTDTQYF,TGTGCCAGCAGCTTAGCTGCTCTAGCGGGAGGCAGCACAGATACGCAGTATTTT
few,-,TRBJ2-2,TRBV29-1,CSVEDPTAGGDTGELFF,TGCAGCGTTGAAGATCCAACGGCAGGCGGGGACACCGGGGAGCTGTTTTTT
-,TRBD2,TRBJ2-5,TRBV20-1,CSAIGLAGDSKYF,TGCAGTGCCATCGGACTAGCGGGGGACTCTAAGTACTTC
-,-,TRBJ2-3,TRBV7-2,CASSHSGGPDTQYF,TGTGCCAGCAGCCATTCCGGGGGGCCAGATACGCAGTATTTT
few,-,TRBJ2-6,TRBV20-1,CSASGRGGANVLTF,TGCAGTGCTAGTGGGCGGGGTGGGGCCAACGTCCTGACTTTC
many,TRBD1,TRBJ1-1,TRBV10-3,CAIRDRENTEAFF,TGTGCCATCCGAGACAGGGAAAACACTGAAGCTTTCTTT
few,-,TRBJ2-3,TRBV27,CASTLSGPPDTQYF,TGTGCCAGCACCTTGAGCGGGCCCCCAGATACGCAGTATTTT
-,TRBD1,TRBJ2-3,TRBV7-2,CASSTYGTVSTDTQYF,TGTGCCAGCAGCACTTACGGGACAGTTAGCACAGATACGCAGTATTTT
-,TRBD2,TRBJ2-5,TRBV6-2/TRBV6-3,CASSYGGSGETQYF,TGTGCCAGCAGTTACGGCGGGAGTGGGGAGACCCAGTACTTC
few,TRBD2,TRBJ2-1,TRBV5-1,CASSFRQPGTSGRFWDEQFF,TGCGCCAGCAGCTTCCGGCAGCCCGGGACTAGCGGGAGGTTCTGGGATGAGCAGTTCTTC
few,-,TRBJ1-5,TRBV7-2,CASSTDINQPQHF,TGTGCCAGCAGCACAGACATTAATCAGCCCCAGCATTTT
-,-,TRBJ2-7,TRBV12-3/TRBV12-4,CASSPVRGPTYEQYF,TGTGCCAGCAGTCCTGTCAGGGGACCCACCTACGAGCAGTACTTC
-,-,TRBJ1-4,TRBV7-6,CASSLRSRGLNEKLFF,TGTGCCAGCAGCTTAAGGTCAAGGGGATTAAATGAAAAACTGTTTTTT
-,-,TRBJ1-2,TRBV30,CAWSDQGHGYTF,TGTGCCTGGAGTGACCAGGGGCACGGCTACACCTTC
-,TRBD2,TRBJ2-7,TRBV12-3/TRBV12-4,CASSLAGSGGYEQYF,TGTGCCAGCAGTTTAGCGGGTAGCGGGGGCTACGAGCAGTACTTC